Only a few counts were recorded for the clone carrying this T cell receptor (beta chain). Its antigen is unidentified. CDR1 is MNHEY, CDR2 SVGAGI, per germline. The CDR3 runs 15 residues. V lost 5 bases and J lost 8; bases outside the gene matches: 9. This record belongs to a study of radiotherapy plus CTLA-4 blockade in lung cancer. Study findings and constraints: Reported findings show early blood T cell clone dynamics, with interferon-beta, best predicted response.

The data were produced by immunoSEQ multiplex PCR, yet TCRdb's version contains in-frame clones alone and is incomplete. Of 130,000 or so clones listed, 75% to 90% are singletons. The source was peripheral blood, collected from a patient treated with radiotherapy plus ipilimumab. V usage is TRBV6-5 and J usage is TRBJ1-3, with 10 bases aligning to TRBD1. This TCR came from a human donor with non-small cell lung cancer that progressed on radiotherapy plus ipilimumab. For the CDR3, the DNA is TGTGCCAGCAGTAGGACAGGGGGAAGGCAGGACACCATATATTTT. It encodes CASSRTGGRQDTIYF.